Below are 20 T cell receptor beta chains sequenced from a single sample in a study of STAT5B mutations in CD4+ large granular lymphocyte leukemia. The method was immunoSEQ multiplex PCR; TCRdb's version includes in-frame clones alone and lacks a portion of them. The sample has 30,000 to 35,000 clones; approximately 69% are singletons. The material sequenced was CD4+ T cells from blood buffy coats. The source of these receptors is a human donor in good health.

V gene TRBV7-6 combines with J gene TRBJ1-5, with no clear D. Trimming took 3 bases from V and 1 from J, leaving 19 bases between them. Germline assignment: CDR1 SGHVS and CDR2 FNYEAQ. This CDR3 region has 18 residues. CDR3 in amino acids: CASSFGVFGPWSNQPQHF. Here the CDR3 DNA reads TGTGCCAGCAGCTTCGGGGTATTCGGGCCTTGGAGCAATCAGCCCCAGCATTTT.

The V and J genes are TRBV29-1 and TRBJ1-2; D is unresolved. The germline V gene has CDR1 SQVTM and CDR2 ANQGSEA. CDR3 length: 12 residues. Trimming took off 3 bases at V and 2 bases at J, with 7 bases between the two ends. CDR3 region: CSVEAQNYGYTF. CDR3 nucleotide sequence: TGCAGCGTTGAGGCCCAGAACTATGGCTACACCTTC.

CDR3: CASSLGATNEKLFF. CDR3 nucleotides: TGCGCCAGCAGCTTGGGAGCAACTAATGAAAAACTGTTTTTT. This rearrangement joins TRBV5-1 to TRBJ1-4; D uncertain. Germline CDR1 reads SGHRS; CDR2 reads YFSETQ. The germline V and J ends were trimmed by 0 bases and 0 bases, with 3 bases remaining between them. The CDR3 is 14 residues long. The full variable domain, with the rest looked up from reference TRBV5-1 and TRBJ1-4, is KAGVTQTPRYLIKTRGQQVTLSCSPISGHRSVSWYQQTPGQGLQFLFEYFSETQRNKGNFPGRFSGRQFSNSRSEMNVSTLELGDSALYLCASSLGATNEKLFFGSGTQLSVL.

The V gene is TRBV18, the J gene TRBJ1-4; 9 bases are shared with TRBD1. Trimming at V came to 4 bases and at J to 7 bases, leaving 10 bases not matched to a gene. Germline V CDR1 and CDR2: KGHSH, LQKENI. The CDR3 extends over 16 amino acids. CDR3 region: CASSRRRQGEGEKLFF. CDR3 bases: TGTGCCAGCTCACGTCGACGACAGGGGGAGGGTGAAAAACTGTTTTTT.

This clone was observed a few times. Other DNA sequences in this sample translate to the same CDR3. The chain uses TRBV4-3 and TRBJ1-1, with D perhaps matching TRBD1 (5 bases). The CDR3 consists of 13 residues. The germline V gene encodes CDR1 LGHNA and CDR2 YSLEER. V dropped 4 bases and J dropped 5 bases, with 11 bases sitting between them. The CDR3 here is CASSLGGGTEAFF. The CDR3 nucleotides are TGCGCCAGCAGCCTCGGGGGGGGGACTGAAGCTTTCTTT.

The J gene is TRBJ1-5, the V gene TRBV7-8; D is possibly TRBD1 (6 bases). The CDR3 contains 15 residues. V lost 5 bases, J lost 7 bases, and 18 bases lay in between. Germline assignment: CDR1 SGHVS and CDR2 FQNEAQ. The CDR3 DNA follows: TGTGCCAGCAGCCAGACGAGGGGGGGTGGGCAGCCCCAGCATTTT. Translation gives CASSQTRGGGQPQHF.

CDR3 nucleotides: TGTGCCATCAGTGCGGTGGGCAGTAATGAAAAACTGTTTTTT. This encodes CAISAVGSNEKLFF. The rearrangement uses TRBV10-3 and TRBJ1-4; D ambiguous. Germline values: CDR1 ENHRY, CDR2 SYGVKD. The CDR3 extends over 14 amino acids. Trimming took 4 bases from V and 4 from J, leaving 10 bases between them.

The J gene is TRBJ2-6, the V gene TRBV2; maybe TRBD1 (6 bases). With 5 bases removed from V and 0 bases from J, the gap between germline ends came to 14 bases. CDR3 size: 17 residues. Germline V CDR1 and CDR2: SNHLY, FYNNEI. The CDR3 region is CASSLRGSISGANVLTF. The CDR3 coding sequence is TGTGCCAGCAGTCTCAGGGGCTCGATCTCTGGGGCCAACGTCCTGACTTTC.

The rearrangement links TRBV9 to TRBJ1-1; D is undetermined. The CDR3 contains 14 residues. Germline lookup yields CDR1 SGDLS and CDR2 YYNGEE. V was clipped by 0 bases and J by 2 bases, with 8 bases between them. The CDR3 nucleotides read TGTGCCAGCAGCGTAGAGACATTCAACACTGAAGCTTTCTTT. Protein sequence: CASSVETFNTEAFF.

The chain uses TRBV7-2 and TRBJ2-1; TRBD2 aligns across 11 bases. Germline values: CDR1 SGHTA, CDR2 FQGNSA. The CDR3 is 15 amino acids. The ends lost 5 bases at V and 3 bases at J; junction bases unmatched: 3. The DNA for the CDR3 is TGTGCCAGCAGCCTCGGACTAGCGGGCTACAATGAGCAGTTCTTC. Residues: CASSLGLAGYNEQFF.

The V and J genes are TRBV19 and TRBJ1-2, with TRBD1 matching over 7 bases. The CDR3 is made up of 14 amino acids. Per germline, CDR1 LNHDA and CDR2 SQIVND (reference sequence). The J segment lost 7 bases and the V segment lost 7 bases, leaving 12 bases of the junction unmatched. The CDR3 region has the DNA TGTGCCAGTACCGCCCCCCAAGGGGGCCTTGGCTACACCTTC. It specifies CASTAPQGGLGYTF.

This chain joins TRBV10-2 and TRBJ1-4; 9 positions match TRBD1. V shed 6 bases, J shed 8 bases, and the junction held 7 bases outside the gene matches. Germline V gene data show CDR1 as WSHSY and CDR2 as SAAADI. The CDR3 has 14 amino acids. The CDR3 spells CASRSQGANEKLFF. The CDR3 coding sequence is TGCGCCAGCAGGTCACAGGGGGCGAACGAAAAACTGTTTTTT.

The chain recombines TRBV4-1 with TRBJ2-1; unclear D gene. V gave up 2 bases and J gave up 5 bases, with 22 bases separating them. The CDR3 totals 18 residues. Germline V CDR1 and CDR2: MGHRA, YSYEKL. The CDR3 sequence: CASSQQGISPRINNEQFF. The DNA for the CDR3 is TGCGCCAGCAGCCAACAAGGTATTAGCCCGAGAATCAACAATGAGCAGTTCTTC.

The rearrangement joins TRBV7-9 to TRBJ2-1, with TRBD2 matching 15 bases. Germline V gives CDR1 SEHNR, CDR2 FQNEAQ (reference sequence). The CDR3 is 17 amino acids. Unmatched junction bases numbered 8, after V lost 7 bases and J lost 4 bases. The CDR3 region has the DNA TGTGCCAGCATCCCGGGAGGGACTAGCGGGGGGTACAATGAGCAGTTCTTC. Protein: CASIPGGTSGGYNEQFF. Complete variable domain (other parts from reference TRBV7-9 and TRBJ2-1): DTGVSQNPRHKITKRGQNVTFRCDPISEHNRLYWYRQTLGQGPEFLTYFQNEAQLEKSRLLSDRFSAERPKGSFSTLEIQRTEQGDSAMYLCASIPGGTSGGYNEQFFGPGTRLTVL.

This clone was seen a handful of times. The V gene is TRBV2, the J gene TRBJ1-3; D is ambiguous. V was cut by 5 bases and J by 4 bases, with 6 bases left in between. The CDR3 runs to 12 residues. Germline V lookup: CDR1 SNHLY, CDR2 FYNNEI. CDR3 sequence reads: CASSYSGNTIYF. In DNA form, the CDR3 reads TGTGCCAGCAGTTACAGCGGAAACACCATATATTTT.

The rearrangement joins TRBV12-5 to TRBJ2-2, with 7 bases that match TRBD1. The junction had 6 bases not matched to a gene; V was cut back by 4 bases and J by 7 bases. The CDR3 runs to 14 residues. Germline values: CDR1 LGHNT, CDR2 FRNRAP. The CDR3 is CASGSWGQSGELFF. In DNA, the CDR3 is TGTGCTAGTGGTTCCTGGGGACAGAGCGGGGAGCTGTTTTTT.

The gene calls are TRBV5-4 and TRBJ1-2, with D perhaps TRBD1 (6 bases). The CDR3 length is 12 residues. Trimming took off 3 bases at V and 12 bases at J, with 15 bases between the two ends. Germline V gene lookup returns CDR1 SGHNT and CDR2 YYREEE (reference sequence). This CDR3 is CASSSQGLLHTF. CDR3 nucleotides: TGTGCCAGCAGCTCACAGGGTCTTCTTCACACCTTC.

V gene TRBV5-6 combines with J gene TRBJ1-4; 9 nucleotides line up with TRBD1. The V segment lost 0 bases and the J segment 0 bases; nucleotides outside the gene matches: 6. This CDR3 has 18 residues. Looked up from germline, CDR1 is SGHDT and CDR2 is YYEEEE. CDR3 amino acids: CASSLDTGGLATNEKLFF. DNA of the CDR3: TGTGCCAGCAGCTTGGACACAGGGGGCCTTGCAACTAATGAAAAACTGTTTTTT.

The chain is built from TRBV18 and TRBJ1-1; D is ambiguous. Germline CDR1 KGHSH, CDR2 LQKENI. The CDR3 is 16 residues long. Trimming left V 6 bases short and J 1 base short, with 18 bases between. This chain's CDR3 is CASSLGVAASNTEAFF. As DNA, the CDR3 is TGTGCCAGCTCGCTCGGGGTCGCGGCCTCGAACACTGAAGCTTTCTTT.

The chain joins TRBV5-4 to TRBJ2-5, with 11 bases aligning to TRBD2. In germline, CDR1 is SGHNT, CDR2 YYREEE (reference sequence). J gave up 4 bases and V 0 bases, and 2 bases lay outside the gene matches. CDR3 length equals 15 residues. CDR3 sequence: CASSLALAGGETQYF. CDR3 nucleotide sequence: TGTGCCAGCAGCTTGGCTCTAGCGGGGGGAGAGACCCAGTACTTC.